This T cell receptor (beta chain) was profiled in a study of Graves' ophthalmopathy and Graves' hyperthyroidism. Looking at the study overall: Investigators collected peripheral blood at initial diagnosis, before any treatment was given.

RNA transcripts were the template, and TCR beta CDR3 regions were amplified from them. HTBI primers were employed in first-round RT-PCR, then a second-round multiplex PCR followed. Via MiXCR, TCRdb re-called the multiplex PCR reads, giving one row per CDR3 protein. The data hold more than 300,000 distinct CDR3 sequences, with about a sixth observed a single time. This CDR3 comprises 14 residues. Germline CDR1 reads SGHNT; CDR2 reads YENEEA. Trimming left V 2 bases short and J 6 bases short, with 10 bases between. The table lists this clonotype with a few counts. The TCR was taken from an adult woman with stable Graves' hyperthyroidism. The chain has TRBV11-3 and TRBJ2-2; D ambiguous. Sequencing used peripheral blood. CDR3 sequence: CASSLRSIAGELFF. CDR3 sequence (DNA): TGTGCCAGCAGCTTAAGGTCTATTGCCGGGGAGCTGTTTTTT.